This record concerns one TCR beta chain sequence. Its antigen is not known. The data belong to a study of a mutant IDH1 vaccine in newly diagnosed glioma. Study findings and constraints: Most patients, around 93%, showed vaccine-induced immune responses.

Here immunoSEQ multiplex PCR was the method, and the copy in TCRdb shows in-frame clones only, minus some. Altogether over 50,000 clones are present, less than 85% being singletons, with the ten largest covering about 4.9%. Germline CDR1 and CDR2: SGHTA and FQGTGA. V lost 1 base, J lost 3 bases, and 6 bases lay in between. The CDR3 is made up of 13 amino acids. As for time point: week 47, end of study. Vaccinated patients received 300 ug of mutant IDH1 20-mer peptide per dose, with topical imiquimod. The donor cohort comprised cases of new WHO grade 3 or 4 IDH1-mutant, ATRX-lost astrocytoma. The TCR was taken from a woman aged 40 to 50 with glioma. Some clones in this sample may be carry-over from other donors' samples. The V gene is TRBV7-3, the J gene TRBJ1-1, with D unresolved. This specimen consisted of PBMCs, obtained from a glioma patient whose treatment included an IDH1 peptide vaccine. As DNA, the CDR3 is TGTGCCAGCAGCTTAAGGCCCTACACTGAAGCTTTCTTT. This sequence encodes CASSLRPYTEAFF.